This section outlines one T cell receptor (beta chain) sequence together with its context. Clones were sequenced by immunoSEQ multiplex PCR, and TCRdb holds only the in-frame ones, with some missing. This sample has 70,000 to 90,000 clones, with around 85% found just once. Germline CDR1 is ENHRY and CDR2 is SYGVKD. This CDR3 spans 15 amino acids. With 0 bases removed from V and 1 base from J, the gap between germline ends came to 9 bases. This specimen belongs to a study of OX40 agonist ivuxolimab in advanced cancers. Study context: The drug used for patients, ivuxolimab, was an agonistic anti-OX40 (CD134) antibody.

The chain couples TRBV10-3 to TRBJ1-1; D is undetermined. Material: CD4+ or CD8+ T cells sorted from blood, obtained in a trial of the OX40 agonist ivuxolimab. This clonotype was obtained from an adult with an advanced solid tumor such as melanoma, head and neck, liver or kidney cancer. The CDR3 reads CAISESWAGNTEAFF. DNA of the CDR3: TGTGCCATCAGTGAGTCGTGGGCGGGGAACACTGAAGCTTTCTTT.